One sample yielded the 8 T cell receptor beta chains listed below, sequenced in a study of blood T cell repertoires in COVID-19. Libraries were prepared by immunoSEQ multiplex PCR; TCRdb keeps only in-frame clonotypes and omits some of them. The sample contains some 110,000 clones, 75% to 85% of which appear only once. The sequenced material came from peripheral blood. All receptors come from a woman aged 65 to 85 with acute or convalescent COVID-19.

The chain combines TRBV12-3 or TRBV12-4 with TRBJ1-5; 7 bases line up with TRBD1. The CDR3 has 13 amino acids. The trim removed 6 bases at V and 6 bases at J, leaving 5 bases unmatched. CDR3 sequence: CASSYRGGQPQHF. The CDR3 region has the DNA TGTGCCAGCAGCTACAGGGGAGGTCAGCCCCAGCATTTT.

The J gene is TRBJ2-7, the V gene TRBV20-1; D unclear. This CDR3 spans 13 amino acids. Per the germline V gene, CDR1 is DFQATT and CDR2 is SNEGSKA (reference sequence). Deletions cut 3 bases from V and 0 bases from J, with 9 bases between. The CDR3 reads CSASGPNSYEQYF. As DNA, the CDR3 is TGCAGTGCTAGTGGGCCAAACTCCTACGAGCAGTACTTC.

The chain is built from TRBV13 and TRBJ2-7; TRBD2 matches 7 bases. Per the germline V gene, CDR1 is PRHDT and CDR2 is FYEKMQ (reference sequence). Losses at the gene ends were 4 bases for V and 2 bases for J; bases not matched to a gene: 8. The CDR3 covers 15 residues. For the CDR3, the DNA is TGTGCCAGCAGCTCCCCGCTGGCGGGAGCCTACGAGCAGTACTTC. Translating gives CASSSPLAGAYEQYF.

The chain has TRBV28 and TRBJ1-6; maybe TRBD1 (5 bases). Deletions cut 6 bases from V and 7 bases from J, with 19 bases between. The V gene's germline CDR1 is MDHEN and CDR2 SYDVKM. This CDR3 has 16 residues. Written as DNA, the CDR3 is TGTGCCAGCAGCCTTTTTGGTACCTCAGGGAATTCACCCCTCCACTTT. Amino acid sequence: CASSLFGTSGNSPLHF.

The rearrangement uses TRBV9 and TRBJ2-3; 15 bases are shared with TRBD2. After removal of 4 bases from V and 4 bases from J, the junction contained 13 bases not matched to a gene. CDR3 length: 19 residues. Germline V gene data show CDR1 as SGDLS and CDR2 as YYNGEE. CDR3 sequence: CASSPGGRTSGRAPDTQYF. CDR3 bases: TGTGCCAGCAGCCCCGGGGGGCGGACTAGCGGGAGGGCCCCAGATACGCAGTATTTT.

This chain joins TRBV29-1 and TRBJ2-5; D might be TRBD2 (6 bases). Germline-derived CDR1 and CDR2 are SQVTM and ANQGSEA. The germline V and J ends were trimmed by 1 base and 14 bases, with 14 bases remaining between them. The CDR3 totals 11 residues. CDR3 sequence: CSVEVGGLTYF. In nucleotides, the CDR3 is TGCAGCGTTGAAGTGGGGGGACTGACTTACTTC.

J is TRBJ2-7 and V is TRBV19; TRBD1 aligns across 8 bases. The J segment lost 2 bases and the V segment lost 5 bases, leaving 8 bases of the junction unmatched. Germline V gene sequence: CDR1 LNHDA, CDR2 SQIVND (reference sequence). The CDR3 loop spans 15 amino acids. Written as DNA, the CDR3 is TGTGCCAGTAGTCCCGACAGGGGTAGTACCTACGAGCAGTACTTC. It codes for CASSPDRGSTYEQYF.

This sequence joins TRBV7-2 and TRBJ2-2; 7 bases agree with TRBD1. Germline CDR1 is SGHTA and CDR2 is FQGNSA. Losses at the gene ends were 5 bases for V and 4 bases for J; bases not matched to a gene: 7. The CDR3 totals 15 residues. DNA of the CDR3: TGTGCCAGCAGCCTCCGGACAGGCCTCACCGGGGAGCTGTTTTTT. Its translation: CASSLRTGLTGELFF.